Sequencing of this T cell receptor (beta chain) was carried out in a study of blood T cell repertoires in COVID-19. Overall study: From T cells, B-cell-depleted T cells, or PBMCs came the material, which was cDNA or gDNA.

This study enrolled people aged 18 to 89 from roughly 24 US geographic areas. In assigning cohorts, the study relied on participant-reported clinical history. Clones were sequenced by immunoSEQ multiplex PCR, and TCRdb holds only the in-frame ones, with some missing. The data contain some 380,000 clones, around 90% of them singletons. Germline V gene sequence: CDR1 SGDLS, CDR2 YYNGEE. This CDR3 has 15 amino acids. With V trimmed by 2 bases and J by 5 bases, 4 bases remained unmatched. The clonotype comes from a woman aged 40 to 55 with acute COVID-19. The chain couples TRBV9 to TRBJ1-2; TRBD1 matches 12 bases. The sequenced sample consisted of PBMCs or T cells enriched from blood (not recorded which). The CDR3 protein is CASSVGQGAGYGYTF. CDR3 bases: TGTGCCAGCAGCGTGGGACAGGGGGCGGGGTATGGCTACACCTTC.